This T cell receptor beta chain was observed in a study of blood T cell repertoires in COVID-19. In the study overall: Sites in the United States, Italy and Spain provided acute and convalescent COVID-19 samples.

The Seattle site enrolled patients during active infection and followed them longitudinally. Trimming removed 1 base from V and 0 bases from J, with 16 bases in between. The germline V gene has CDR1 LGHDT and CDR2 YNNKEL (reference sequence). This CDR3 is 18 amino acids long. As processed by the authors: Amplification of reference gene primers provided the estimated nucleated cell counts. Generated by immunoSEQ multiplex PCR, the TCRdb table keeps only in-frame clones and is missing some. Clonal size and the V and J genes are those of that table, whereas D and trimming came from the DNA. The profile shows 200,000 or so clones, 90% to 95% of them singletons.

The J gene is TRBJ1-5, the V gene TRBV3-1 (or the pseudogene TRBV3-2), with a weak D call TRBD1 (6 bases). Sequencing was carried out using peripheral blood. This clonotype was obtained from a man aged 60 to 69 with COVID-19, enrolled during active disease. This chain's CDR3 is CASSQGTGPFVSNQPQHF. The CDR3 DNA reads TGTGCCAGCAGCCAAGGAACAGGGCCCTTCGTTAGCAATCAGCCCCAGCATTTT.